The rows below give T cell receptor beta chains drawn from one sample of a study of OX40 agonist ivuxolimab in advanced cancers. Here immunoSEQ multiplex PCR was the method, and the copy in TCRdb shows in-frame clones only, minus some. The sample has 61,000 or so clones; approximately 86% are singletons. The starting material was CD4+ or CD8+ T cells sorted from blood, obtained in a trial of the OX40 agonist ivuxolimab. The receptor source for this set is an adult with an advanced solid tumor such as melanoma, head and neck, liver or kidney cancer. Each CDR3 is given with its conserved first and last residue. A D gene is named only where the DNA matches it firmly. Only some rows state a clone size, as once, few, many or a class for expanded clones.

J,V,D,size,DNA,CDR3
TRBJ1-4,TRBV27,NA,NA,TGTGCCAGCAGTTTATTCAGATTCAATGAAAAACTGTTTTTT,CASSLFRFNEKLFF
TRBJ2-2,TRBV6-1,NA,NA,TGTGCCAGCCGGGACCAGAAGAACACCGGGGAGCTGTTTTTT,CASRDQKNTGELFF
TRBJ2-7,TRBV7-7,NA,NA,TGTGCCAGCAGCTTAGAGTTTTACGAGCAGTACTTC,CASSLEFYEQYF
TRBJ2-1,TRBV10-2,TRBD2,NA,TGCGCCAGCAGTGACCCGGGACTAGGGGTGGGTGAGCAGTTCTTC,CASSDPGLGVGEQFF
TRBJ1-1,TRBV10-1,NA,NA,TGCGCCAGCAGTGAGTCGGGGCGGGAAGCTTTCTTT,CASSESGREAFF
TRBJ1-6,TRBV5-5,NA,NA,TGTGCCAGCAGCTGGGACTCAGGTTGGCGTTCACCCCTCCACTTT,CASSWDSGWRSPLHF
TRBJ2-1,TRBV11-3,NA,NA,TGTGCCAGCAGCTCACCTTCCGATCGCGAGGAGCAGTTCTTC,CASSSPSDREEQFF
TRBJ2-7,TRBV2,NA,NA,TGTGCCAGCCGAGCAAACTCCTACGAGCAGTACTTC,CASRANSYEQYF
TRBJ2-1,TRBV7-9,TRBD2,NA,TGTGCCAGCAGCTTAGGGTCCGGACTAGCGATGAATGAGCAGTTCTTC,CASSLGSGLAMNEQFF
TRBJ2-6,TRBV4-2,NA,NA,TGTGCCAGCAGCCAAGTTGGGGGGTCCGGCTCTGGGGCCAACGTCCTGACTTTC,CASSQVGGSGSGANVLTF
TRBJ2-3,TRBV4-1,NA,NA,TGCGCCAGCAGCCCCGGCAGAGGTGATACGCAGTATTTT,CASSPGRGDTQYF
TRBJ1-1,TRBV5-1,TRBD1,NA,TGCGCCAGCAGCTCCACCGGGACAGCGAACACTGAAGCTTTCTTT,CASSSTGTANTEAFF
TRBJ1-3,TRBV4-2,NA,NA,TGTGCCAGCAGCCGACCTGGGGGGGAGATCTCTGGAAACACCATATATTTT,CASSRPGGEISGNTIYF
TRBJ2-7,TRBV7-8,NA,NA,TGTGCCAGCAGCCCAAAAGCATTGTACGAGCAGTACTTC,CASSPKALYEQYF
TRBJ1-3,TRBV6-5,NA,NA,TGTGCCAGCAGTACAACAAGATCCTCTGGAAACACCATATATTTT,CASSTTRSSGNTIYF
TRBJ2-3,TRBV19,TRBD1,NA,TGTGCCAGTAGTACAGGACAGGGGACCACAGATACGCAGTATTTT,CASSTGQGTTDTQYF
TRBJ1-2,TRBV10-3,NA,once,TGTGCCATCAGTCCAGAGGGGGGCGGCTATGGCTACACCTTC,CAISPEGGGYGYTF
TRBJ1-3,TRBV7-2,TRBD1,NA,TGTGCCAGCAGCTCCGGGAGGACAGGGGCTGGAAACACCATATATTTT,CASSSGRTGAGNTIYF
TRBJ1-5,TRBV7-9,NA,once,TGTGCCAGCAGCTCCCGATATTCCCATCAGCCCCAGCATTTT,CASSSRYSHQPQHF
TRBJ2-7,TRBV18,NA,NA,TGTGCCAGCTCATCCTGGGGGGAGCAGTACTTC,CASSSWGEQYF
TRBJ1-5,TRBV19,TRBD1,NA,TGTGCCAGTCACAGGGGCCCCATGCAGCCCCAGCATTTT,CASHRGPMQPQHF
TRBJ2-2,TRBV7-6,TRBD1,NA,TGTGCCAGCAAGGGACAGCCTAACACCGGGGAGCTGTTTTTT,CASKGQPNTGELFF
TRBJ2-7,TRBV6-1,NA,NA,TGTGCCAGCACCAGACAGTTCTCATCGGGCGAGCAGTACTTC,CASTRQFSSGEQYF
TRBJ2-2,TRBV9,NA,NA,TGTGCCAGCAGCGCGAGAGGGGTTCCCGGGGAGCTGTTTTTT,CASSARGVPGELFF
TRBJ2-7,TRBV5-6,NA,NA,TGTGCCAGCAGGCCTAACAGGAAGCCGGGCTCCTACGAGCAGTACTTC,CASRPNRKPGSYEQYF
TRBJ2-4,TRBV2,TRBD2,NA,TGTGCCAGCATCACGGACCGGGGGGTTCAGTACTTC,CASITDRGVQYF
TRBJ2-7,TRBV29-1,TRBD1,NA,TGCAGCGTTGGGGGGGCCGGGGACAGGGTTCCCTACGAGCAGTACTTC,CSVGGAGDRVPYEQYF
TRBJ1-6,TRBV5-1,NA,NA,TGCGCCAGCAGCTTGGCCAGAGATAATTCACCCCTCCACTTT,CASSLARDNSPLHF
TRBJ1-1,TRBV7-9,NA,once,TGTGCCAGCAGCCCCCAGGGGCGCAACACTGAAGCTTTCTTT,CASSPQGRNTEAFF
TRBJ2-3,TRBV29-1,NA,NA,TGCAGCTCCGGGACACAAGATACGCAGTATTTT,CSSGTQDTQYF
TRBJ2-7,TRBV5-1,TRBD2,NA,TGCGCCAGCAGCTTGGATCCAGCGGGGGCCATCTCCTACGAGCAGTACTTC,CASSLDPAGAISYEQYF
TRBJ2-4,TRBV7-8,NA,NA,TGTGCCAGCAGCTTAGCGGGGCAGAGTTGGGGTGGAAACATTCAGTACTTC,CASSLAGQSWGGNIQYF
TRBJ2-3,TRBV10-2,NA,NA,TGCGCCAGCAGTGAGTCGCTGCTTCGGGCGCAGTATTTT,CASSESLLRAQYF
TRBJ1-1,TRBV18,TRBD1,NA,TGTGCCAGCTCGCGGGGACAGGCCCCCACTGAAGCTTTCTTT,CASSRGQAPTEAFF
TRBJ1-2,TRBV7-3,TRBD1,NA,TGTGCCAGCGGGACAGGGGCTAGCTATGGCTACACCTTC,CASGTGASYGYTF
TRBJ2-1,TRBV5-1,NA,NA,TGCGCCAGCAGCTCCGGAGTGAGGGGGTACAATGAGCAGTTCTTC,CASSSGVRGYNEQFF
TRBJ2-7,TRBV19,TRBD1,once,TGTGCCAGTAGATACGGGACAGGGGAATTTTACGAGCAGTACTTC,CASRYGTGEFYEQYF
TRBJ2-5,TRBV10-3,NA,NA,TGTGCCATCAGTGAGGGGGGCAGCTACGAGACCCAGTACTTC,CAISEGGSYETQYF
TRBJ1-6,TRBV5-1,TRBD1,NA,TGCGCCAGCAGCCACTGGACAGGGGCTAAGAATTCACCCCTCCACTTT,CASSHWTGAKNSPLHF
TRBJ1-4,TRBV25-1,TRBD1,once,TGTGCCAGCAGTGAATTCGGGCGCGGGGGGACAGAAAATGAAAAACTGTTTTTT,CASSEFGRGGTENEKLFF
TRBJ2-1,TRBV13,TRBD1,NA,TGTGCCAGCAGCTGGCGGGACAGGGGAAAAAATGAGCAGTTCTTC,CASSWRDRGKNEQFF
TRBJ2-3,TRBV5-4,NA,NA,TGTGCCAGCAGCTTCAGTAGCGGAAGCACAGATACGCAGTATTTT,CASSFSSGSTDTQYF
TRBJ1-4,TRBV18,NA,NA,TGTGCCAGCTCACCCGGGCAGGCGACTATTGAAAAACTGTTTTTT,CASSPGQATIEKLFF
TRBJ2-2,TRBV18,NA,few,TGTGCCAGCTCACGGGAATACACCGGGGAGCTGTTTTTT,CASSREYTGELFF
TRBJ2-3,TRBV7-2,NA,NA,TGTGCCAGCAGCTTCTCGGGCCTGGCAACAGATACGCAGTATTTT,CASSFSGLATDTQYF
TRBJ2-3,TRBV7-2,TRBD2,NA,TGTGCCAGCAGCCCCCGACGGTCTAGCGGGGCAAGCACAGATACGCAGTATTTT,CASSPRRSSGASTDTQYF
TRBJ1-4,TRBV6-6,TRBD1,NA,TGTGCCAGCAGTTACGCAGACAGGGGAGGTGAAAAACTGTTTTTT,CASSYADRGGEKLFF
TRBJ2-1,TRBV10-1,NA,NA,TGCGCCACAACGTTCCGGGACCCAAAGTTCTTC,CATTFRDPKFF